The 29 T cell receptor beta chains reported below all come from one sample, sequenced in a study of shared clonotypes between healthy human individuals. The repertoire was sequenced with immunoSEQ multiplex PCR; TCRdb's copy has only in-frame clones and lacks some. Of 850,000 to 1,200,000 clones listed, 65% to 80% are singletons. The sequenced sample was memory CD4+ T cells sorted from blood. This sample's subset: CD45RA-negative fraction. Source of these receptors: a young man in good health.

The rearrangement joins TRBV4-1 to TRBJ2-2; unclear D gene. CDR1 is MGHRA and CDR2 is YSYEKL in the germline V gene. Trimming removed 2 bases from V and 5 bases from J, with 12 bases in between. The CDR3 has 15 amino acids. CDR3 sequence: CASSQSWGSTGELFF. The CDR3 nucleotides are TGCGCCAGCAGCCAAAGCTGGGGTTCGACCGGGGAGCTGTTTTTT.

J is TRBJ1-2 and V is TRBV6-1; D remains ambiguous. In germline, CDR1 is MNHNS, CDR2 SASEGT. This CDR3 has 13 amino acids. The ends were cut back, 8 bases at V and 4 bases at J, with 14 bases in the middle. The DNA for the CDR3 is TGTGCCAGCTCGGACCCCCTTATCTATGGCTACACCTTC. Translation: CASSDPLIYGYTF.

The chain carries TRBV10-3 and TRBJ1-6; D remains ambiguous. The CDR3 loop spans 15 amino acids. V shed 0 bases and J shed 5 bases, with 8 bases lying between them. Germline V gene sequence: CDR1 ENHRY, CDR2 SYGVKD. DNA for the CDR3: TGTGCCATCAGTGAGTCTCGAGGGAATAATTCACCCCTCCACTTT. Translated: CAISESRGNNSPLHF.

V usage is TRBV19 and J usage is TRBJ2-5; TRBD2 matches 12 bases. Trimming cost V 5 bases and J 4 bases; bases outside gene matches: 8. The CDR3 spans 16 residues. Germline V gives CDR1 LNHDA, CDR2 SQIVND (reference sequence). CDR3 bases: TGTGCCAGTAGTGTCCGGACTAGCGGGAAGAGAGAGACCCAGTACTTC. Translated: CASSVRTSGKRETQYF.

The V call is TRBV5-1, the J call TRBJ2-7; 10 nucleotides line up with TRBD2. Germline CDR1 reads SGHRS; CDR2 reads YFSETQ. Trimming cost V 1 base and J 3 bases; bases outside gene matches: 4. This CDR3 region has 15 residues. The CDR3 spells CASSLSGLAVYEQYF. The DNA for the CDR3 is TGCGCCAGCAGCTTGAGTGGACTAGCGGTCTACGAGCAGTACTTC.

V and J are TRBV6-1 and TRBJ1-4; D call uncertain. The V gene's germline CDR1 is MNHNS and CDR2 SASEGT. Between the trimmed V and J ends, which lost 2 bases and 5 bases, there was a span of 9 bases. This CDR3 spans 14 amino acids. CDR3 in amino acids: CASSESGVNEKLFF. Written as DNA, the CDR3 is TGTGCCAGCAGTGAAAGTGGGGTAAATGAAAAACTGTTTTTT.

This clone appeared a few times. The chain uses TRBV2 and TRBJ1-5, with D possibly being TRBD1 (5 bases). V was shortened by 6 bases and J by 9 bases, with 15 bases between the two germline ends. Germline V gene data show CDR1 as SNHLY and CDR2 as FYNNEI. The CDR3 extends over 13 amino acids. This CDR3 reads CASRDQGRGPQHF. Written as DNA, the CDR3 is TGTGCCAGCAGGGACCAGGGCCGGGGGCCCCAGCATTTT. Using reference TRBV2 and TRBJ1-5 for the parts outside the CDR3, the full variable domain is EPEVTQTPSHQVTQMGQEVILRCVPISNHLYFYWYRQILGQKVEFLVSFYNNEISEKSEIFDDQFSVERPDGSNFTLKIRSTKLEDSAMYFCASRDQGRGPQHFGDGTRLSIL.

CDR3 in amino acids: CASSESPPRSTGELFF. The CDR3 DNA reads as TGTGCCAGCAGTGAATCCCCCCCCCGTTCCACCGGGGAGCTGTTTTTT. The genes are TRBV2 and TRBJ2-2, with no clear D. This CDR3 contains 16 residues. V lost 2 bases, J lost 4 bases, and 14 bases lay in between. CDR1 is SNHLY and CDR2 is FYNNEI in the germline V gene.

The V gene is TRBV5-6, the J gene TRBJ2-2, with 10 bases identical to TRBD1. After removal of 4 bases from V and 1 base from J, the junction contained 4 bases not matched to a gene. The CDR3 totals 16 residues. CDR1 is SGHDT, CDR2 YYEEEE, per germline. CDR3 sequence (DNA): TGTGCCAGCAGCGTAGACAGGGGGCGGAACACCGGGGAGCTGTTTTTT. Its protein is CASSVDRGRNTGELFF.

The chain joins TRBV5-1 to TRBJ1-6, with TRBD1 as a possible D gene (5 bases). The CDR3 sequence is 16 residues long. The V end lost 0 bases, the J end lost 8 bases, and 15 bases lay between the germline ends. Germline V CDR1 and CDR2: SGHRS, YFSETQ. The CDR3 coding sequence is TGCGCCAGCAGCTTGGAGGTTCAGGGCGGAGATTCACCCCTCCACTTT. It yields the protein CASSLEVQGGDSPLHF.

The V call is TRBV5-1, the J call TRBJ2-1; TRBD2 matches 8 bases. The CDR3 spans 15 residues. CDR1 SGHRS and CDR2 YFSETQ come from the germline V gene. The V and J ends lost 4 bases and 7 bases, in that order; junction bases with no gene match: 10. CDR3 DNA sequence: TGCGCCAGCAGCGTAGACGGACTAGCTGGGAATGAGCAGTTCTTC. Its translation is CASSVDGLAGNEQFF.

The chain recombines TRBV14 with TRBJ2-7; 9 bases are a match to TRBD1. The V and J ends lost 4 bases and 6 bases, in that order; junction bases with no gene match: 10. CDR3 size: 15 residues. Germline CDR1 and CDR2: SGHDN and FVKESK. The CDR3 spells CASSPDRGRVGEQYF. The CDR3 nucleotides read TGTGCCAGCAGCCCCGACAGGGGGAGGGTAGGCGAGCAGTACTTC.

This clone was picked up one time. The chain carries TRBV27 and TRBJ1-3; D uncertain. Trimming took 4 bases from V and 3 from J, leaving 7 bases between them. Germline V gene data show CDR1 as MNHEY and CDR2 as SMNVEV (reference sequence). The CDR3 sequence is 13 residues long. In DNA, the CDR3 is TGTGCCAGCAGTTCTCTGTTTGGAAACACCATATATTTT. Protein product: CASSSLFGNTIYF.

The V and J genes are TRBV7-9 and TRBJ1-6; TRBD1 aligns across 7 bases. The CDR3 is 13 amino acids. Germline values: CDR1 SEHNR, CDR2 FQNEAQ (reference sequence). With V trimmed by 5 bases and J by 13 bases, 8 bases remained unmatched. As DNA, the CDR3 is TGTGCCAGCAGCATCCCGACAGGGCAGCCCCTCCACTTT. Protein sequence: CASSIPTGQPLHF.

This chain joins TRBV28 and TRBJ1-5; D unresolved. Trimming shortened V by 1 base and J by 0 bases, and 7 bases separated the two germline ends. Per germline, CDR1 MDHEN and CDR2 SYDVKM. This CDR3 region has 15 residues. CDR3 coding DNA: TGTGCCAGCAGTTTATATCGGTATAGCAATCAGCCCCAGCATTTT. This translates into CASSLYRYSNQPQHF.

The rearrangement joins TRBV30 to TRBJ2-1; 7 bases are shared with TRBD2. V lost 4 bases to trimming and J lost 0 bases; unmatched junction nucleotides: 3. Germline V lookup: CDR1 GTSNPN, CDR2 SVGIG (reference sequence). The CDR3 is made up of 14 amino acids. The CDR3 sequence is CAWNGGGSYNEQFF. CDR3 DNA: TGTGCCTGGAATGGGGGGGGCTCCTACAATGAGCAGTTCTTC.

The chain joins TRBV5-1 to TRBJ2-2; TRBD2 aligns across 7 bases. V lost 5 bases and J lost 5; bases outside the gene matches: 3. Germline V lookup: CDR1 SGHRS, CDR2 YFSETQ. The CDR3 sequence is 13 residues long. This chain's CDR3 is CASRRGDTGELFF. The DNA for the CDR3 is TGCGCCAGCAGACGGGGGGATACCGGGGAGCTGTTTTTT.

This clone was recorded a few times. A much larger clone differs by one base, so this may be a read error. Other DNA sequences from this sample encode an identical CDR3 as well. This sequence joins TRBV11-2 and TRBJ2-7, with 10 bases fitting TRBD1. V shed 5 bases and J 1 base; nucleotides not matched to a gene: 2. This CDR3 region has 14 residues. CDR1 and CDR2 (germline): SGHAT, FQNNGV. CDR3 loop: CASSPGQGSYEQYF. CDR3 DNA sequence: TGTGCCAGCAGCCCGGGACAGGGGTCCTACGAGCAGTACTTC. Based on the CDR3 plus reference TRBV11-2 and TRBJ2-7, the full variable domain is EAGVAQSPRYKIIEKRQSVAFWCNPISGHATLYWYQQILGQGPKLLIQFQNNGVVDDSQLPKDRFSAERLKGVDSTLKIQPAKLEDSAVYLCASSPGQGSYEQYFGPGTRLTVT.

In the case of this clone: This specimen includes other DNA sequences encoding the same CDR3. The rearrangement joins TRBV10-3 to TRBJ1-1; possibly TRBD1 for D (5 bases). The CDR3 extends over 13 amino acids. V lost 7 bases and J lost 2, with 11 bases in between. The germline gives CDR1 ENHRY, CDR2 SYGVKD. The CDR3 loop is CAITRAENTEAFF. As DNA, the CDR3 is TGTGCCATCACCAGGGCCGAAAACACTGAAGCTTTCTTT.

The rearrangement links TRBV28 to TRBJ1-6, with D perhaps TRBD1 (6 bases). The germline gives CDR1 MDHEN, CDR2 SYDVKM. Deletions cut 6 bases from V and 10 bases from J, with 19 bases between. The CDR3 runs to 15 residues. The CDR3 spells CASSPKMGAWSPLHF. The CDR3 DNA follows: TGTGCCAGCAGCCCTAAGATGGGGGCTTGGTCACCCCTCCACTTT.

The gene calls are TRBV5-4 and TRBJ2-3; D possibly uses TRBD1 or TRBD2 (5 bases each). Trimming removed 3 bases at V and 2 bases at J, with 13 bases between. The germline V gene encodes CDR1 SGHNT and CDR2 YYREEE (reference sequence). The CDR3 runs to 15 residues. In DNA, the CDR3 is TGTGCCAGCAGCTATGAGGGGCTGACCACAGATACGCAGTATTTT. Protein: CASSYEGLTTDTQYF. The full variable domain, with the rest looked up from reference TRBV5-4 and TRBJ2-3, is ETGVTQSPTHLIKTRGQQVTLRCSSQSGHNTVSWYQQALGQGPQFIFQYYREEENGRGNFPPRFSGLQFPNYSSELNVNALELDDSALYLCASSYEGLTTDTQYFGPGTRLTVL.

The chain has TRBV7-2 and TRBJ1-6; D is possibly TRBD1 (5 bases). CDR3 size: 14 residues. Trimming pared 4 bases from V and 9 bases from J, leaving 13 bases between. The germline V gene has CDR1 SGHTA and CDR2 FQGNSA. Here the CDR3 reads CASSSQGKGSPLHF. CDR3 in DNA: TGTGCCAGCAGCTCGCAGGGAAAAGGTTCACCCCTCCACTTT.

The chain links TRBV5-1 to TRBJ2-7, with 11 bases matching TRBD2. The CDR3 is 15 residues long. Germline V CDR1 and CDR2: SGHRS, YFSETQ. Unmatched junction bases numbered 8, after V lost 0 bases and J lost 9 bases. The DNA of the CDR3 is TGCGCCAGCAGCTTGGAGGGGACTAGCGGATATGCGCAGTACTTC. This translates into CASSLEGTSGYAQYF.

Points on this clone: This CDR3 is also generated by other DNA sequences in the sample. This sequence joins TRBV19 and TRBJ1-1, with D possibly matching TRBD1 (6 bases). Trimming left V 3 bases short and J 3 bases short, with 8 bases between. The CDR3 loop spans 13 amino acids. The germline CDR1 and CDR2 sequences are LNHDA and SQIVND (reference sequence). CDR3 sequence: CASSMYRDTEAFF. The CDR3 region has the DNA TGTGCCAGTAGTATGTACAGGGACACTGAAGCTTTCTTT.

In its sample, this clone was seen a few times. The chain combines TRBV10-2 with TRBJ1-6, with D possibly TRBD1 on 6 matching bases. V was cut by 3 bases and J by 9 bases, with 15 bases left in between. This CDR3 spans 15 amino acids. Germline CDR1 and CDR2: WSHSY and SAAADI. The DNA for the CDR3 is TGCGCCAGCAGTGAACACAGGGTGAATGGTTCACCCCTCCACTTT. As protein: CASSEHRVNGSPLHF.

As concerns this clone: Distinct nucleotide sequences in the sample also encode this CDR3. V usage is TRBV5-1 and J usage is TRBJ2-6; TRBD1 or TRBD2 may be the D gene (5 bases each). Germline V lookup: CDR1 SGHRS, CDR2 YFSETQ. V was clipped by 2 bases and J by 1 base, with 13 bases between them. The CDR3 is 17 amino acids. CDR3 in amino acids: CASSLGTAGSGANVLTF. DNA of the CDR3: TGCGCCAGCAGCTTAGGGACGGCTGGTTCTGGGGCCAACGTCCTGACTTTC.

V and J are TRBV7-9 and TRBJ2-1; D gene unclear. The germline V gene has CDR1 SEHNR and CDR2 FQNEAQ (reference sequence). V was cut by 3 bases and J by 12 bases, with 9 bases left in between. This CDR3 has 11 amino acids. The CDR3 DNA reads TGTGCCAGCAGCTTGGCTTTAGGGCAGTTCTTC. Translating gives CASSLALGQFF. The complete variable domain, with remaining parts taken from reference TRBV7-9 and TRBJ2-1, reads DTGVSQNPRHKITKRGQNVTFRCDPISEHNRLYWYRQTLGQGPEFLTYFQNEAQLEKSRLLSDRFSAERPKGSFSTLEIQRTEQGDSAMYLCASSLALGQFFGPGTRLTVL.

The genes are TRBV11-3 and TRBJ2-1, with 7 bases matching TRBD2. The CDR3 has 16 amino acids. J gave up 0 bases and V 1 base, and 3 bases lay outside the gene matches. Germline loops: CDR1 SGHNT, CDR2 YENEEA. The CDR3 here is CASSLGGSVSYNEQFF. CDR3 sequence (DNA): TGTGCCAGCAGCTTAGGCGGGAGTGTCTCCTACAATGAGCAGTTCTTC. The complete variable domain, with remaining parts taken from reference TRBV11-3 and TRBJ2-1, reads EAGVVQSPRYKIIEKKQPVAFWCNPISGHNTLYWYLQNLGQGPELLIRYENEEAVDDSQLPKDRFSAERLKGVDSTLKIQPAELGDSAVYLCASSLGGSVSYNEQFFGPGTRLTVL.

The chain recombines TRBV10-3 with TRBJ1-2; D may be TRBD1 (5 bases). The V and J ends lost 2 bases and 5 bases respectively, with 9 bases between them. CDR1 and CDR2 from the germline V gene are ENHRY and SYGVKD. The CDR3 contains 13 residues. The CDR3 coding sequence is TGTGCCATCAGTGAGAGTCAGGGATATGGCTACACCTTC. Translation: CAISESQGYGYTF.